These 16 T cell receptor beta chains originate from one sample sequenced in a study of shared clonotypes between healthy human individuals (dated by TCRdb to the early 2020s). The method behind the library was the immunoSEQ multiplex PCR assay. TCRdb retrieved this table from immuneACCESS and kept in-frame rearrangements only. Not all clones are present; in checked studies, unresolved V genes account for under half, and no reason is known for the remainder. The sample table holds around 1.6 million clones, of which around 98% were seen once. Approximately 0.45% of the sample lies in the top ten. Source material: naive CD4+ T cells sorted from blood. Reading the label with the study, this specimen's cell subset or site is: CD45RA+ positively selected. These receptors originate from a man in his thirties or forties in good health.

The chain employs TRBV29-1 and TRBJ1-1; D is unclear. The CDR3 spans 10 residues. V gave up 3 bases and J gave up 3 bases, with 2 bases separating them. The V gene's germline CDR1 is SQVTM and CDR2 ANQGSEA. The chain's CDR3 is CSVDYTEAFF. DNA for the CDR3: TGCAGCGTTGACTACACTGAAGCTTTCTTT. The full variable domain, with the rest looked up from reference TRBV29-1 and TRBJ1-1, is SAVISQKPSRDICQRGTSLTIQCQVDSQVTMMFWYRQQPGQSLTLIATANQGSEATYESGFVIDKFPISRPNLTFSTLTVSNMSPEDSSIYLCSVDYTEAFFGQGTRLTVV.

In DNA, the CDR3 is TGCGCCAGCAGTGAGATGGACAGGGGAAGTGATACGCAGTATTTT. It translates to CASSEMDRGSDTQYF. This chain joins TRBV10-1 and TRBJ2-3; 9 positions agree with TRBD1. Germline lookup yields CDR1 WNHNN and CDR2 SYGVQD (reference sequence). The CDR3 totals 15 residues. With 2 bases clipped from V and 6 bases from J, the junction kept 6 bases outside the gene matches.

V and J are TRBV4-1 and TRBJ2-7; TRBD1 or TRBD2 may be the D gene (5 bases each). Trimming pared 2 bases from V and 2 bases from J, leaving 22 bases between. The CDR3 sequence is 18 residues long. Germline-derived CDR1 and CDR2 are MGHRA and YSYEKL. This CDR3 reads CASSQSWTPGRRTYEQYF. CDR3 in DNA: TGCGCCAGCAGCCAAAGCTGGACCCCGGGACGGCGGACCTACGAGCAGTACTTC.

The chain carries TRBV30 and TRBJ2-2; D is ambiguous. CDR1 is GTSNPN, CDR2 SVGIG, per germline (reference sequence). V lost 2 bases, J lost 4 bases, and 11 bases lay in between. The CDR3 runs to 14 residues. CDR3: CAWSTSIATGELFF. CDR3 nucleotide sequence: TGTGCCTGGAGTACCAGTATTGCCACCGGGGAGCTGTTTTTT.

This chain uses TRBV9 with TRBJ2-6, with 11 bases aligning to TRBD2. Germline V gene lookup returns CDR1 SGDLS and CDR2 YYNGEE. The trim removed 7 bases at V and 0 bases at J, leaving 12 bases unmatched. This CDR3 region has 19 residues. The CDR3 region is CASGGTSGPTFSGANVLTF. Here the CDR3 DNA reads TGTGCCAGCGGAGGGACTAGCGGTCCCACGTTCTCTGGGGCCAACGTCCTGACTTTC. Complete variable domain (other parts from reference TRBV9 and TRBJ2-6): DSGVTQTPKHLITATGQRVTLRCSPRSGDLSVYWYQQSLDQGLQFLIQYYNGEERAKGNILERFSAQQFPDLHSELNLSSLELGDSALYFCASGGTSGPTFSGANVLTFGAGSRLTVL.

This chain links TRBV6-1 with TRBJ1-5, with D hard to call. In germline, CDR1 is MNHNS, CDR2 SASEGT. The CDR3 contains 13 residues. V was clipped by 2 bases and J by 5 bases, with 7 bases between them. In DNA form, the CDR3 reads TGTGCCAGCAGTGAAACTAGGGATCAGCCCCAGCATTTT. Residues: CASSETRDQPQHF.

In this sample, this clone turned up once. This chain joins TRBV28 and TRBJ2-5; D is unclear. Trimming stripped 5 bases from V and 2 bases from J, with 12 bases between. Germline V gene data show CDR1 as MDHEN and CDR2 as SYDVKM. CDR3 size: 14 residues. The CDR3 sequence: CASSLQPLQETQYF. Written as DNA, the CDR3 is TGTGCCAGCAGTCTTCAGCCCTTGCAAGAGACCCAGTACTTC.

This chain connects TRBV4-3 to TRBJ2-5; 16 bases map to TRBD2. V lost 1 base and J lost 2; bases outside the gene matches: 4. This CDR3 contains 18 residues. In germline, CDR1 is LGHNA, CDR2 YSLEER. The DNA of the CDR3 is TGCGCCAGCAGCCAAGTGGGACTAGCGGGAGGGATACAAGAGACCCAGTACTTC. This sequence encodes CASSQVGLAGGIQETQYF.

V is TRBV4-1 and J is TRBJ2-7, with 10 bases lining up with TRBD1. This CDR3 spans 16 amino acids. With 4 bases clipped from V and 7 bases from J, the junction kept 13 bases outside the gene matches. Germline loops: CDR1 MGHRA, CDR2 YSYEKL. The CDR3 here is CASSLRDRGPGREQYF. As DNA, the CDR3 is TGCGCCAGCAGCCTTAGGGACAGGGGCCCGGGGAGGGAGCAGTACTTC.

The chain couples TRBV29-1 to TRBJ1-1, with D hard to call. The germline gives CDR1 SQVTM, CDR2 ANQGSEA. V lost 6 bases to trimming and J lost 5 bases, with 10 bases between them. The CDR3 spans 11 residues. The CDR3 loop reads CSVSHGTEAFF. CDR3 in DNA: TGCAGCGTCAGTCATGGGACTGAAGCTTTCTTT.

The chain links TRBV11-3 to TRBJ2-5, with D possibly TRBD2 on 5 matching bases. V was pared by 4 bases and J by 5 bases, with 17 bases between. Germline lookup yields CDR1 SGHNT and CDR2 YENEEA. The length of the CDR3 is 15 residues. The CDR3 reads CASSSSGRGGETQYF. CDR3 coding DNA: TGTGCCAGCAGCTCCTCGGGAAGAGGTGGGGAGACCCAGTACTTC. The full variable domain, completed using reference TRBV11-3 and TRBJ2-5, is EAGVVQSPRYKIIEKKQPVAFWCNPISGHNTLYWYLQNLGQGPELLIRYENEEAVDDSQLPKDRFSAERLKGVDSTLKIQPAELGDSAVYLCASSSSGRGGETQYFGPGTRLLVL.

This clone occurred once. The rearrangement links TRBV5-1 to TRBJ1-2, with D possibly matching TRBD1 (5 bases). The CDR3 sequence is 13 residues long. V lost 0 bases, J lost 6 bases, and 9 bases lay in between. Germline values: CDR1 SGHRS, CDR2 YFSETQ. CDR3 amino acids: CASSLGARDGYTF. In DNA form, the CDR3 reads TGCGCCAGCAGCTTGGGAGCCAGGGATGGCTACACCTTC.

J is TRBJ1-1 and V is TRBV7-3; D unclear. V was trimmed by 1 base and J by 0 bases, leaving 15 bases between them. The CDR3 consists of 17 residues. The germline V gene has CDR1 SGHTA and CDR2 FQGTGA. This CDR3 reads CASSLSPFRKLNTEAFF. Here the CDR3 DNA reads TGTGCCAGCAGCTTAAGCCCTTTCAGGAAATTGAACACTGAAGCTTTCTTT.

The CDR3 spells CASRLTGLGGGYTF. The CDR3 DNA sequence: TGTGCCAGCAGACTGACAGGACTAGGTGGTGGCTACACCTTC. This chain joins TRBV27 and TRBJ1-2; tentatively, D is TRBD1 (6 bases). The germline gives CDR1 MNHEY, CDR2 SMNVEV (reference sequence). The CDR3 contains 14 residues. V was shortened by 6 bases and J by 7 bases, with 18 bases between the two germline ends.

The chain has TRBV5-1 and TRBJ2-7; 8 nucleotides agree with TRBD1. Trimming cost V 2 bases and J 6 bases; bases outside gene matches: 7. Germline CDR1 and CDR2: SGHRS and YFSETQ. This CDR3 region has 14 residues. CDR3 residues: CASSFRGQVFEQYF. The CDR3 DNA sequence: TGCGCCAGCAGCTTCAGGGGGCAAGTTTTCGAGCAGTACTTC.

The chain has TRBV25-1 and TRBJ2-3; TRBD2 matches 15 bases. CDR3 length: 16 residues. The V gene end was trimmed by 2 bases and the J gene end by 6 bases; junction bases not matched to a gene: 3. CDR1 is MGHDK and CDR2 is SYGVNS in the germline V gene. The CDR3 sequence is CASSEHGTSGRDTQYF. The CDR3 nucleotides are TGTGCCAGCAGTGAACATGGGACTAGCGGGAGGGATACGCAGTATTTT.